This T cell receptor beta chain appears in the sequencing data of a study of beta chain features in type 1 diabetes. Study conclusions and caveats: The naive, central memory and Treg TCRB repertoires looked more alike in patients than they did in healthy donors. Insertions at VDJ junctions were less frequent in type 1 diabetes patients. These patients also deleted more nucleotides at the same junctions.

Germline assignment: CDR1 MNHEY and CDR2 SVGAGI. With V trimmed by 4 bases and J by 4 bases, 8 bases remained unmatched. The CDR3 is 15 amino acids. CD45RO/CCR7/CD25/CD127/CD95/CD27 sorting isolated CD4+ naive, central memory, regulatory and stem cell-like memory cells. A note on this clone: Its antigen is as yet unknown.

Expressed TCRB transcripts were sequenced after all isolated RNA was converted to cDNA. Some clones are missing from TCRdb's copy, which holds only in-frame ones; the method was immunoSEQ multiplex PCR. The table records roughly 40,000 clones, roughly 67% of them present only once. V and J are TRBV6-5 and TRBJ1-2; 8 nucleotides line up with TRBD1. The origin of this receptor is a woman aged 25 to 39 in good health. Sequencing input: Tregs from blood. The chain's CDR3 is CASSSPGQAAYGYTF. CDR3 nucleotide sequence: TGTGCCAGCAGTTCGCCGGGACAGGCAGCCTATGGCTACACCTTC.